The clone carrying this T cell receptor (beta chain) was counted many times. The antigen is unknown. From germline, CDR1 is LGHNA and CDR2 YNFKEQ. Unmatched junction bases numbered 0, after V lost 4 bases and J lost 0 bases. The CDR3 extends over 14 amino acids. This sample stems from a study of read filtering for tumor transcriptome and immune sequencing. Study details: Revised staging placed fewer than ten patients in R-ISS I, 15 to 20 in II, 6 or 7 in III. IR-seq gave about 3.5 to 11 million TCR reads per sample; RNA-seq gave roughly 80 to 1,400.

Overall study results and limits: This fraction held mixed bone marrow immune cells after CD138-negative sorting.

This library used approximately 0.4 ug RNA and molecular barcoded adaptors spanning alpha/delta and beta/gamma chains. Each CDR3 protein is one row after TCRdb ran MiXCR on the reads. The repertoire has 25,000 or so distinct CDR3 sequences, 20% to 25% of them found once; the top ten carry about 17%. The chain has TRBV4-2 and TRBJ2-7; 10 nucleotides align to TRBD2. Specimen: a population of CD138-negative cells sorted from bone marrow. This clonotype originated in a donor at least 40 years old with multiple myeloma. CDR3 amino acids: CASSPSGSSYEQYF. Here the CDR3 DNA reads TGTGCCAGCAGCCCTAGCGGGAGCTCCTACGAGCAGTACTTC.